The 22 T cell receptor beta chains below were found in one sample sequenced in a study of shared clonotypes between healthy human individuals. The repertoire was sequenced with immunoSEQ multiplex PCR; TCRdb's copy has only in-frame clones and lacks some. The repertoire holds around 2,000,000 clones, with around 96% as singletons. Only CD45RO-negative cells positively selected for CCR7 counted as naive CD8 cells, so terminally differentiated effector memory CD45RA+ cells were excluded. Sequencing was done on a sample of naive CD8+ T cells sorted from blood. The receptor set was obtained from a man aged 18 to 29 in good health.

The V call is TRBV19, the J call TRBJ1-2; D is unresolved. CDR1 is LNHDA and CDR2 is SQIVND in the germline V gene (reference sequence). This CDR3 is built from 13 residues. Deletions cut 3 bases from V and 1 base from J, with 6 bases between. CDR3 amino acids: CASSISFNYGYTF. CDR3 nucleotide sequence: TGTGCCAGTAGTATTAGCTTTAACTATGGCTACACCTTC. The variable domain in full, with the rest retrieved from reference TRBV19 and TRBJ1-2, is DGGITQSPKYLFRKEGQNVTLSCEQNLNHDAMYWYRQDPGQGLRLIYYSQIVNDFQKGDIAEGYSVSREKKESFPLTVTSAQKNPTAFYLCASSISFNYGYTFGSGTRLTVV.

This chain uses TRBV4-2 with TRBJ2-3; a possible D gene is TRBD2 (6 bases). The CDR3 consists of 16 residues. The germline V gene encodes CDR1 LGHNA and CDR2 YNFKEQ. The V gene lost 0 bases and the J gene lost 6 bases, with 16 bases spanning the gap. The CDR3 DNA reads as TGTGCCAGCAGCCAAGAGATTAGCGGAGGATTTGATACGCAGTATTTT. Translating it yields CASSQEISGGFDTQYF.

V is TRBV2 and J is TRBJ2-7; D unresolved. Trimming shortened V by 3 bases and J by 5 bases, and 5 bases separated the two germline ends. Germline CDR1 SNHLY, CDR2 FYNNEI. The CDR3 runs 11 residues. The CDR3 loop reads CASSDTDEQYF. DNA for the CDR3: TGTGCCAGCAGTGACACGGACGAGCAGTACTTC. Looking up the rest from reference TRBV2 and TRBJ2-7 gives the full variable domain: EPEVTQTPSHQVTQMGQEVILRCVPISNHLYFYWYRQILGQKVEFLVSFYNNEISEKSEIFDDQFSVERPDGSNFTLKIRSTKLEDSAMYFCASSDTDEQYFGPGTRLTVT.

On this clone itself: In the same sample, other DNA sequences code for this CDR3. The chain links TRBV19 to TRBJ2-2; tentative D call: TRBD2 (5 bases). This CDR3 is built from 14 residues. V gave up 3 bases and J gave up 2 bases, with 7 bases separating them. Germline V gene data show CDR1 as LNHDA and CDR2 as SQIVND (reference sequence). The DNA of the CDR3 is TGTGCCAGTAGTATCGGACTTAACACCGGGGAGCTGTTTTTT. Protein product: CASSIGLNTGELFF. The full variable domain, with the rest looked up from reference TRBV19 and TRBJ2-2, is DGGITQSPKYLFRKEGQNVTLSCEQNLNHDAMYWYRQDPGQGLRLIYYSQIVNDFQKGDIAEGYSVSREKKESFPLTVTSAQKNPTAFYLCASSIGLNTGELFFGEGSRLTVL.

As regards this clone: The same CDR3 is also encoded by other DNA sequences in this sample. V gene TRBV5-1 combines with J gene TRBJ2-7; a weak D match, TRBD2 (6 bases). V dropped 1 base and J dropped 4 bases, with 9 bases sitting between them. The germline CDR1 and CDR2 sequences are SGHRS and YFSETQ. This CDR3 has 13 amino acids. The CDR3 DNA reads TGCGCCAGCAGCTTGACTAGCAGATACGAGCAGTACTTC. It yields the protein CASSLTSRYEQYF.

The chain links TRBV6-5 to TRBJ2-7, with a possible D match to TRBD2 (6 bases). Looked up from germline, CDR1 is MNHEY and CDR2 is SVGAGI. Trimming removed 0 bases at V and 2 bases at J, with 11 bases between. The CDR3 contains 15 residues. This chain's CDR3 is CASSYSIAGTYEQYF. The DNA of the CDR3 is TGTGCCAGCAGTTACTCTATTGCGGGGACCTACGAGCAGTACTTC.

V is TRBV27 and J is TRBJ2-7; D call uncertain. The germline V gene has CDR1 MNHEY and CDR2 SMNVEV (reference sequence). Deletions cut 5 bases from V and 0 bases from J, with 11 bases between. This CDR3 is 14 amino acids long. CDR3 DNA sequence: TGTGCCAGCAGTCCGTACCCAGACTCCTACGAGCAGTACTTC. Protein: CASSPYPDSYEQYF.

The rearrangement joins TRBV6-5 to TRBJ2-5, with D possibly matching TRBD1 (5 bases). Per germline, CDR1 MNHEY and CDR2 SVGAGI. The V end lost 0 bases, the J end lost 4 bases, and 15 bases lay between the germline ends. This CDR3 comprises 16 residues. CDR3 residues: CASSYSTAQNGETQYF. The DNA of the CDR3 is TGTGCCAGCAGTTACTCGACAGCTCAGAATGGAGAGACCCAGTACTTC.

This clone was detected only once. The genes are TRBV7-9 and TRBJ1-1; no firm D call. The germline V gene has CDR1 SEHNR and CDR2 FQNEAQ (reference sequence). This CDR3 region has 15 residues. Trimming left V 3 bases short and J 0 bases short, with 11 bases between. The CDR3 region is CASSFPPRMNTEAFF. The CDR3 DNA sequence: TGTGCCAGCAGCTTCCCCCCCAGAATGAACACTGAAGCTTTCTTT.

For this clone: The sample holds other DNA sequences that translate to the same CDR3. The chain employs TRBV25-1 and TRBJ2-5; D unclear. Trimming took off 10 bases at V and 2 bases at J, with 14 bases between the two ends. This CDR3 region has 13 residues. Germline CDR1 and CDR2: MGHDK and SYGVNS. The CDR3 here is CATSYNGQETQYF. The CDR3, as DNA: TGTGCCACCTCTTATAACGGTCAAGAGACCCAGTACTTC.

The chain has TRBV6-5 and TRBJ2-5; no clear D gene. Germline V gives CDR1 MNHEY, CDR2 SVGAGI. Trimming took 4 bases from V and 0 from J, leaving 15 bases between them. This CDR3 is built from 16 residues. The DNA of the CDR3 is TGTGCCAGCAGTTCCCTCGGTCCCGGAAACCAAGAGACCCAGTACTTC. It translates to CASSSLGPGNQETQYF.

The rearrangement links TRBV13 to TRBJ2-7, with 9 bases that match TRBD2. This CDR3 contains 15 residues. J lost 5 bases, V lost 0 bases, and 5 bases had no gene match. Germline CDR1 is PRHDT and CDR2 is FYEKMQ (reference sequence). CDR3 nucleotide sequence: TGTGCCAGCAGCTTAGGCCTGGCTAGCGGGGACGAGCAGTACTTC. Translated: CASSLGLASGDEQYF.

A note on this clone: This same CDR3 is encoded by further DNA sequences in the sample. The CDR3 region is CASSLGAGAYEQYF. The DNA of the CDR3 is TGTGCCAGCAGCTTAGGGGCTGGGGCCTACGAGCAGTACTTC. The chain recombines TRBV5-6 with TRBJ2-7, with a weak D call TRBD1 (5 bases). Trimming cost V 2 bases and J 2 bases, with 11 bases left between them. This CDR3 contains 14 residues. In germline, CDR1 is SGHDT, CDR2 YYEEEE.

The CDR3 protein is CASSSTHSGRFYEQYF. CDR3 sequence (DNA): TGTGCCAGCAGCTCGACTCACAGCGGGAGATTCTACGAGCAGTACTTC. This chain uses TRBV7-9 with TRBJ2-7; TRBD2 aligns across 8 bases. CDR3 size: 16 residues. The J segment lost 3 bases and the V segment lost 4 bases, leaving 11 bases of the junction unmatched. Germline CDR1 is SEHNR and CDR2 is FQNEAQ (reference sequence).

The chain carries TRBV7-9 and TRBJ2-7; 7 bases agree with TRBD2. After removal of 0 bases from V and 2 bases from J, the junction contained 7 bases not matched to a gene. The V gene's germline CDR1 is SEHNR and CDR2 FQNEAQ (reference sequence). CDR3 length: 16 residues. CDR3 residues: CASSLASGTITYEQYF. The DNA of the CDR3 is TGTGCCAGCAGCTTAGCGTCGGGGACTATCACCTACGAGCAGTACTTC. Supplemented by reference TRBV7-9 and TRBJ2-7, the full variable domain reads DTGVSQNPRHKITKRGQNVTFRCDPISEHNRLYWYRQTLGQGPEFLTYFQNEAQLEKSRLLSDRFSAERPKGSFSTLEIQRTEQGDSAMYLCASSLASGTITYEQYFGPGTRLTVT.

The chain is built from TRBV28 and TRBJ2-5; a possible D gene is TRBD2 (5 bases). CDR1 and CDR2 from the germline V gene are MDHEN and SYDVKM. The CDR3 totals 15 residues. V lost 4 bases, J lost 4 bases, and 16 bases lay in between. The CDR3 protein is CASSSDYTWRETQYF. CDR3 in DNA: TGTGCCAGCAGTTCCGACTATACATGGCGAGAGACCCAGTACTTC.

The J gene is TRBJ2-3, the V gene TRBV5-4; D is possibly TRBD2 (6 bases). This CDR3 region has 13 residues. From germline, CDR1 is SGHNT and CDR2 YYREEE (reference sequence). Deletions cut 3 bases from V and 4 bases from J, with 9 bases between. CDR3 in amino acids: CASSSGLSDTQYF. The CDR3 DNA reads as TGTGCCAGCAGCTCGGGACTCTCAGATACGCAGTATTTT.

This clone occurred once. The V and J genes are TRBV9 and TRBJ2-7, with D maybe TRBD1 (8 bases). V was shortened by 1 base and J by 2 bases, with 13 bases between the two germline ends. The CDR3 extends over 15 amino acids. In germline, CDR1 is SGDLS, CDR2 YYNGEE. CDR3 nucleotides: TGTGCCAGCAGCGTAACAGGGGGGGCCCCCTACGAGCAGTACTTC. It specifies CASSVTGGAPYEQYF.

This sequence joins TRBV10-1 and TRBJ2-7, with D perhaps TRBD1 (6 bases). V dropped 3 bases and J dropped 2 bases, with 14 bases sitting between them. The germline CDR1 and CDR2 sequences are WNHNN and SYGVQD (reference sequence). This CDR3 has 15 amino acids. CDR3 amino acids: CASSDFGTRPYEQYF. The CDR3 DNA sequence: TGCGCCAGCAGTGATTTTGGGACAAGACCCTACGAGCAGTACTTC.

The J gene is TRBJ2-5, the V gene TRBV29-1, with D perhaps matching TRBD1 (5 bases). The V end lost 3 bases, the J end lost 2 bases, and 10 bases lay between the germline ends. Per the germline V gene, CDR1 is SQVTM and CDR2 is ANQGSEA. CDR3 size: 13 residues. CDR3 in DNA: TGCAGCGTTGAGGGGCAGAGTCAAGAGACCCAGTACTTC. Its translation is CSVEGQSQETQYF.

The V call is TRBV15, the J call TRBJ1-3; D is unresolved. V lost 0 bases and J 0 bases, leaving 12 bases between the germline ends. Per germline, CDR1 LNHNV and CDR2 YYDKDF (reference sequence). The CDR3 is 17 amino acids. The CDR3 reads CATSRDRSENSGNTIYF. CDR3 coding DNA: TGTGCCACCAGCAGAGATCGATCTGAGAACTCTGGAAACACCATATATTTT.

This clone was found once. DNA for the CDR3: TGTGCCAGCAGCCCGATGGAACGATCCTACGAGCAGTACTTC. Translating it yields CASSPMERSYEQYF. The genes are TRBV7-9 and TRBJ2-7; D not certain. Trimming left V 5 bases short and J 1 base short, with 12 bases between. Looked up from germline, CDR1 is SEHNR and CDR2 is FQNEAQ (reference sequence). The CDR3 is 14 residues long.